This TCR beta chain was identified during a study of Tregs in tolerant kidney transplant recipients. At the level of the study: A roughly three-day belatacept mixed lymphocyte reaction, sometimes plus 5-day graft donor restimulation, preceded CD4+CD25+CD127- sorting. Recipient cells were told from donor cells by antibody staining.

This clone was observed a handful of times. The target antigen is unknown. The trim removed 0 bases at V and 5 bases at J, leaving 5 bases unmatched. Germline CDR1 is MNHNS and CDR2 is SASEGT. The CDR3 extends over 15 amino acids. Sequencing used immunoSEQ multiplex PCR; TCRdb keeps in-frame clones, though not all of them. The table shows 15,000 to 20,000 clones, with roughly two thirds occurring only once. General study results and limits: This study did not directly address biological reproducibility. The most relevant donor-specific Treg TCRbeta repertoire apparently came from expansion with activated donor B cells.

J is TRBJ2-5 and V is TRBV6-1, with 8 positions matching TRBD2. Sequenced input: Tregs from blood cultured with allogeneic cells. This TCR was sampled from a human donor in good health. This CDR3 is CASSEALGGAETQYF. The CDR3 nucleotides read TGTGCCAGCAGTGAAGCGCTCGGGGGGGCTGAGACCCAGTACTTC.